A selection of T cell receptor beta chains follows, all from one sample in a study of cytomegalovirus exposure and HLA in healthy donors. Assay: immunoSEQ multiplex PCR; the TCRdb copy retains only in-frame clones and omits some. The sample shows about 190,000 clones, 60% to 80% of them seen only once. The source material was PBMCs. These TCRs come from a woman in her twenties or thirties in good health and CMV-seropositive. Both conserved end residues are part of each CDR3. D genes are given only for firm matches. Where a row states a size, it is once, few, many or the class of an expanded clone; other rows omit it.

V gene	D gene	clone size	J gene	CDR3 protein	CDR3 DNA
TRBV2	NA	NA	TRBJ1-2	CASSKAGFNYGYTF	TGTGCCAGCTCCAAAGCCGGGTTTAACTATGGCTACACCTTC
TRBV15	TRBD1	few	TRBJ2-7	CATSRGDRGLSEQYF	TGTGCCACCAGCAGGGGGGACAGGGGGCTTAGCGAGCAGTACTTC
TRBV6-5	NA	NA	TRBJ2-1	CASSSYGNGAYNEQFF	TGTGCCAGCAGTTCCTATGGTAACGGGGCCTACAATGAGCAGTTCTTC
TRBV6-1	NA	few	TRBJ1-1	CASSALGPDTEAFF	TGTGCCAGCTCAGCATTGGGGCCGGACACTGAAGCTTTCTTT
TRBV28	TRBD1	NA	TRBJ1-5	CASSAGGKDQPQHF	TGTGCCAGCAGCGCAGGGGGCAAGGATCAGCCCCAGCATTTT
TRBV14	NA	NA	TRBJ1-6	CASSHLDSPLHF	TGTGCCAGCAGCCACCTTGATTCACCCCTCCACTTT
TRBV28	TRBD1	NA	TRBJ1-6	CASSLGTDNSPLHF	TGTGCCAGCAGTTTAGGGACAGATAATTCACCCCTCCACTTT
TRBV14	NA	NA	TRBJ2-1	CASSQARKDYTYNEQFF	TGTGCCAGCAGCCAAGCGCGGAAGGATTACACCTACAATGAGCAGTTCTTC
TRBV5-4	NA	NA	TRBJ1-5	CASSLGGPNQPQHF	TGTGCCAGCAGCTTGGGTGGCCCCAATCAGCCCCAGCATTTT
TRBV19	TRBD2	NA	TRBJ2-1	CASSRLAGGNEQFF	TGTGCCAGTAGTCGACTAGCGGGAGGGAATGAGCAGTTCTTC
TRBV6-4	NA	NA	TRBJ2-1	CASSDWGDLFF	TGTGCCAGCAGTGACTGGGGGGACTTGTTCTTC
TRBV2	NA	NA	TRBJ2-5	CASKGEAVQETQYF	TGTGCCAGCAAAGGAGAAGCGGTCCAAGAGACCCAGTACTTC
TRBV5-1	TRBD2	NA	TRBJ2-1	CASSLGLAGEQFF	TGCGCCAGCAGCTTGGGACTAGCGGGCGAGCAGTTCTTC
TRBV6-1	NA	NA	TRBJ2-7	CASSETSTYEQYF	TGTGCCAGCAGCGAAACTTCCACCTACGAGCAGTACTTC
TRBV6-1	NA	NA	TRBJ1-3	CASSSTGGNTIYF	TGTGCCAGCTCCTCGACAGGCGGAAACACCATATATTTT
TRBV2	TRBD2	NA	TRBJ2-2	CASSGRTSAYTGELFF	TGTGCCAGCAGCGGTCGGACTAGCGCCTACACCGGGGAGCTGTTTTTT
TRBV10-1	NA	once	TRBJ2-1	CASSDLGLNQFF	TGCGCCAGCAGTGACCTCGGACTGAATCAGTTCTTC
TRBV28	TRBD1	NA	TRBJ1-2	CASSSSGTGLDYGYTF	TGTGCCAGCAGTTCATCCGGGACAGGGCTAGACTATGGCTACACCTTC
TRBV19	TRBD2	NA	TRBJ2-1	CASSPWTSSHNEQFF	TGTGCCAGTAGTCCCTGGACTAGTTCACACAATGAGCAGTTCTTC
TRBV25-1	TRBD1	NA	TRBJ2-7	CASSPRGPIYEQYF	TGTGCCAGCAGTCCCAGGGGGCCGATCTACGAGCAGTACTTC
TRBV27	NA	NA	TRBJ2-7	CASRALEAAEQYF	TGTGCCAGCAGGGCCCTGGAGGCTGCCGAGCAGTACTTC
TRBV5-1	TRBD2	NA	TRBJ2-7	CASSLAGLAAYEQYF	TGCGCCAGCAGCTTGGCCGGACTAGCGGCCTACGAGCAGTACTTC
TRBV19	NA	NA	TRBJ2-7	CASSSGRVSYEQYF	TGTGCCAGTAGTAGTGGCCGGGTCTCCTACGAGCAGTACTTC
TRBV5-4	TRBD2	NA	TRBJ2-2	CASRSGTSGYTGELFF	TGTGCCAGCAGGAGCGGGACTAGCGGATACACCGGGGAGCTGTTTTTT
TRBV10-1	NA	NA	TRBJ2-4	CASSESNSKNIQYF	TGCGCCAGCAGTGAGTCGAACAGTAAAAACATTCAGTACTTC
TRBV5-1	NA	NA	TRBJ1-1	CASRAAGRGNTEAFF	TGCGCCAGCAGGGCCGCAGGGAGGGGGAACACTGAAGCTTTCTTT
TRBV28	NA	NA	TRBJ2-7	CASSGRSWKTGPRYEQYF	TGTGCCAGCAGCGGGAGAAGCTGGAAGACCGGACCACGTTACGAGCAGTACTTC
TRBV5-4	NA	NA	TRBJ1-1	CASSLIGLLNTEAFF	TGTGCCAGCAGCTTGATAGGACTCCTGAACACTGAAGCTTTCTTT
TRBV7-9	TRBD2	NA	TRBJ2-7	CSSSLSLAGDGHEQYF	TGTTCCAGCAGCTTGAGTCTAGCGGGAGATGGTCACGAGCAGTACTTC